This T cell receptor beta chain appears in the sequencing data of a study of shared clonotypes between healthy human individuals. Study-wide points: Generation probabilities were higher for clonotypes shared across all four sorted-subset donors than for unshared ones. Incompleteness in sorted-subset sequencing, despite large depth, was shown by rarefaction.

In the naive CD8 group, cells lacked CD45RO and were positively selected for CCR7, so terminally differentiated effector memory CD45RA+ cells were left out. Among the donors, all were Caucasian adults who lived in Nashville, Tennessee. This clone has just a few counts. Its specificity is not known. The same CDR3 arises from other DNA sequences in this sample as well. TCRdb's copy holds only in-frame clones and misses some; the assay was immunoSEQ multiplex PCR. The sample carries around 2,000,000 clones, just under 95% recorded once. Germline lookup yields CDR1 SGDLS and CDR2 YYNGEE. The CDR3 runs to 13 residues. The V end lost 0 bases, the J end lost 3 bases, and 5 bases lay between the germline ends.

The sequencing input was naive CD8+ T cells sorted from blood. The sequence was obtained from a man between 18 and 29 years old in good health. The V and J genes are TRBV9 and TRBJ2-3, with unresolved D. CDR3 bases: TGTGCCAGCAGCGTAGTAGGAACAGATACGCAGTATTTT. Translated, it gives CASSVVGTDTQYF. Full variable domain (outside the CDR3, taken from reference TRBV9 and TRBJ2-3): DSGVTQTPKHLITATGQRVTLRCSPRSGDLSVYWYQQSLDQGLQFLIQYYNGEERAKGNILERFSAQQFPDLHSELNLSSLELGDSALYFCASSVVGTDTQYFGPGTRLTVL.